This TCR beta chain derives from a study of blood T cell repertoires in COVID-19. The CDR3 has 15 amino acids. The V segment lost 1 base and the J segment 0 bases; nucleotides outside the gene matches: 3. The germline V gene encodes CDR1 MNHNS and CDR2 SASEGT. Method: immunoSEQ multiplex PCR; TCRdb's copy keeps in-frame clones and lacks some. This sample has roughly 380,000 clones, with 89% found just once. The chain couples TRBV6-1 to TRBJ2-7, with 7 bases matching TRBD1. This TCR was recovered from a woman aged 60-70 years with COVID-19, enrolled during active disease. The sequenced sample consisted of peripheral blood. The CDR3, as DNA: TGTGCCAGCAGTGAAGACAGGGGAAGCTCCTACGAGCAGTACTTC. Protein: CASSEDRGSSYEQYF.